One T cell receptor (beta chain) is described in this entry. This record belongs to a study of shared clonotypes between healthy human individuals. V lost 7 bases and J lost 0, with 15 bases in between. Germline V gene sequence: CDR1 MNHEY, CDR2 SVGAGI. The length of the CDR3 is 15 residues. Generated by immunoSEQ multiplex PCR, the TCRdb table keeps only in-frame clones and is missing some. The table has more than 2,000,000 clones, around 90% seen once. The V gene is TRBV6-5, the J gene TRBJ1-1; D gene uncertain. The source is a man between 18 and 35 years old in good health. Sequences were obtained from naive CD4+ T cells sorted from blood. Documented subset: CD45RA+ positively selected. The DNA of the CDR3 is TGTGCCAGCACCCCCGGAGGAGGACTGAACACTGAAGCTTTCTTT. Protein product: CASTPGGGLNTEAFF.